One and the same sample provided the 13 T cell receptor beta chains below, sequenced in a study of shared clonotypes between healthy human individuals. Here immunoSEQ multiplex PCR was the method, and the copy in TCRdb shows in-frame clones only, minus some. This table holds fewer than 550,000 clones, about 79% found once. Source material: PBMCs. The receptor source for this set is a woman aged 40 to 50 in good health. Some clones in this sample may be carry-over from other donors' samples.

V and J are TRBV5-6 and TRBJ1-5; D remains unclear. The germline V gene has CDR1 SGHDT and CDR2 YYEEEE. CDR3 length: 19 amino acids. With 0 bases removed from V and 0 bases from J, the gap between germline ends came to 19 bases. CDR3 loop: CASSLAGEKRSYSNQPQHF. CDR3 coding DNA: TGTGCCAGCAGCTTGGCCGGGGAAAAGAGGTCTTATAGCAATCAGCCCCAGCATTTT. Drawing the rest from reference TRBV5-6 and TRBJ1-5, the complete variable domain is DAGVTQSPTHLIKTRGQQVTLRCSPKSGHDTVSWYQQALGQGPQFIFQYYEEEERQRGNFPDRFSGHQFPNYSSELNVNALLLGDSALYLCASSLAGEKRSYSNQPQHFGDGTRLSIL.

The chain combines TRBV12-5 with TRBJ1-3; D might be TRBD1 (6 bases). The CDR3 sequence is 16 residues long. CDR1 is LGHNT, CDR2 FRNRAP, per germline. Trimming pared 3 bases from V and 0 bases from J, leaving 12 bases between. The CDR3: CASGFQGHISGNTIYF. CDR3 bases: TGTGCTAGTGGTTTCCAGGGACACATCTCTGGAAACACCATATATTTT.

This chain links TRBV28 with TRBJ2-5; 7 positions match TRBD2. The V gene end was trimmed by 7 bases and the J gene end by 5 bases; junction bases not matched to a gene: 7. This CDR3 has 13 residues. Looked up from germline, CDR1 is MDHEN and CDR2 is SYDVKM. CDR3: CASTRAGMETQYF. DNA for the CDR3: TGTGCCAGCACCAGAGCGGGGATGGAGACCCAGTACTTC.

The genes are TRBV27 and TRBJ2-7, with 7 bases lining up with TRBD1. CDR3 length equals 14 residues. The junction had 8 bases not matched to a gene; V was cut back by 6 bases and J by 3 bases. CDR1 and CDR2 (germline): MNHEY, SMNVEV (reference sequence). CDR3 sequence: CASRTGSPYYEQYF. The CDR3 DNA sequence: TGTGCCAGCAGGACAGGGTCCCCATACTACGAGCAGTACTTC.

The chain employs TRBV28 and TRBJ2-7, with 8 bases fitting TRBD1. The CDR3 runs 16 residues. Trimming at V came to 5 bases and at J to 1 base, leaving 10 bases not matched to a gene. The germline CDR1 and CDR2 sequences are MDHEN and SYDVKM. The CDR3 DNA reads as TGTGCCAGCAGTCTCCCTGACGGGACAGGTTCCTACGAGCAGTACTTC. Translating gives CASSLPDGTGSYEQYF.

The chain joins TRBV18 to TRBJ1-4, with 7 bases fitting TRBD1. Germline CDR1 is KGHSH and CDR2 is LQKENI. This CDR3 comprises 16 residues. Trimming took 0 bases from V and 8 from J; bases not matched to a gene: 9. The CDR3 loop is CASSPPRNRGLEKLFF. CDR3 DNA sequence: TGTGCCAGCTCACCACCTCGGAACAGGGGTCTCGAAAAACTGTTTTTT.

V gene TRBV10-2 combines with J gene TRBJ2-1; no firm D call. Germline CDR1 WSHSY, CDR2 SAAADI. V lost 1 base and J 2 bases, leaving 9 bases between the germline ends. This CDR3 spans 15 amino acids. The CDR3 DNA reads TGCGCCAGCAGTGAGTGTCTTACCGCCTACAATGAGCAGTTCTTC. It specifies CASSECLTAYNEQFF.

The chain joins TRBV11-3 to TRBJ2-7; D unresolved. CDR1 and CDR2 (germline): SGHNT, YENEEA. The V gene lost 4 bases and the J gene lost 6 bases, with 13 bases spanning the gap. CDR3 length: 13 residues. CDR3 region: CASSYARLGEQYF. The CDR3 DNA reads as TGTGCCAGCAGCTATGCCCGGTTGGGCGAGCAGTACTTC.

This chain links TRBV19 with TRBJ1-2; 8 bases map to TRBD1. V was pared by 3 bases and J by 2 bases, with 2 bases of the junction left unmatched. The CDR3 consists of 14 residues. Germline V CDR1 and CDR2: LNHDA, SQIVND (reference sequence). The CDR3 spells CASSMPGGNYGYTF. DNA of the CDR3: TGTGCCAGTAGTATGCCAGGGGGCAACTATGGCTACACCTTC.

CDR3 amino acids: CASKSSPTNTGELFF. CDR3 sequence (DNA): TGTGCCAGCAAGTCGTCGCCTACGAACACCGGGGAGCTGTTTTTT. This chain links TRBV6-5 with TRBJ2-2; D is unclear. The V and J ends lost 7 bases and 0 bases respectively, with 12 bases between them. This CDR3 is built from 15 residues. Germline V gene data show CDR1 as MNHEY and CDR2 as SVGAGI.

The rearrangement links TRBV6-1 to TRBJ2-7; D gene uncertain. Germline-derived CDR1 and CDR2 are MNHNS and SASEGT. This CDR3 comprises 11 residues. V lost 2 bases and J lost 5, with 4 bases in between. In DNA, the CDR3 is TGTGCCAGCAGTGAATGGAACGAGCAGTACTTC. This sequence encodes CASSEWNEQYF.

The genes are TRBV5-5 and TRBJ2-5; 13 bases are shared with TRBD2. The CDR3 is 16 residues long. V lost 4 bases, J lost 1 base, and 4 bases stayed unmatched. Germline-derived CDR1 and CDR2 are SGHKS and YYEKEE (reference sequence). The CDR3 coding sequence is TGTGCCAGCAGCAACGGGACTAGCGGGACCCAAGAGACCCAGTACTTC. It yields the protein CASSNGTSGTQETQYF. The full variable domain, completed using reference TRBV5-5 and TRBJ2-5, is DAGVTQSPTHLIKTRGQQVTLRCSPISGHKSVSWYQQVLGQGPQFIFQYYEKEERGRGNFPDRFSARQFPNYSSELNVNALLLGDSALYLCASSNGTSGTQETQYFGPGTRLLVL.

The V and J genes are TRBV2 and TRBJ2-7; no clear D. The CDR3 covers 14 residues. Germline values: CDR1 SNHLY, CDR2 FYNNEI. The germline V and J ends were trimmed by 5 bases and 2 bases, with 13 bases remaining between them. For the CDR3, the DNA is TGTGCCAGCAGTCCTGGACGTGGACCCTACGAGCAGTACTTC. Residues: CASSPGRGPYEQYF.